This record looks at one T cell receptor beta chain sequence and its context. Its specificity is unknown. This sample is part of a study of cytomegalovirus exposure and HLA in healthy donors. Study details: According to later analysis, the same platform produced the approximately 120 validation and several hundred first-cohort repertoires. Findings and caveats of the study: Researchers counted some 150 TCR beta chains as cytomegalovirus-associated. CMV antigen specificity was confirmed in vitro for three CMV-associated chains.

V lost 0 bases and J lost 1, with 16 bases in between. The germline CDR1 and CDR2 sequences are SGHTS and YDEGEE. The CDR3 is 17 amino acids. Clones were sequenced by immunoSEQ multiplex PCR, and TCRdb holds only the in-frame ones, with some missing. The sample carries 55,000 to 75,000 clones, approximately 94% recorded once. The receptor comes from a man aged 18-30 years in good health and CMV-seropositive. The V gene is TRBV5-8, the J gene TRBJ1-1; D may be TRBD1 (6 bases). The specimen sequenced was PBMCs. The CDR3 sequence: CASSLVWGPGENTEAFF. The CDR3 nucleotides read TGTGCCAGCAGCTTGGTTTGGGGACCAGGGGAGAACACTGAAGCTTTCTTT.